This T cell receptor (beta chain) was recovered during a study of T cells in localized non-small cell lung cancer. Measured with immunoSEQ multiplex PCR; TCRdb has only the in-frame clones, and not every one. This sample has approximately 100,000 clones; roughly 90% occur once, and the top ten carry approximately 4%. The CDR3 length is 13 residues. Trimming removed 4 bases at V and 7 bases at J, with 15 bases between. CDR1 SGHNT and CDR2 YYREEE come from the germline V gene (reference sequence). Sample: PBMCs, taken before any cancer treatment. The clonotype comes from a woman aged 40 to 75 with stage II squamous cell lung carcinoma. The chain has TRBV5-4 and TRBJ2-7, with D perhaps TRBD2 (6 bases). CDR3 DNA sequence: TGTGCCAGCAGCCTGAAGGGGAGGAGGGAGCAGTACTTC. It specifies CASSLKGRREQYF.